This TCR beta chain stems from a study of CD8 T cells in ankylosing spondylitis. Study-level results: Earlier reports found some motif variants in synovial fluid and blood in reactive arthritis. Matched synovial fluid from ankylosing spondylitis patients was reported to be enriched for disease-linked clones.

This clonotype was seen many times. Antigen unknown. This CDR3 contains 14 residues. The germline V gene has CDR1 SGHKS and CDR2 YYEKEE (reference sequence). Trimming took 0 bases from V and 0 from J, leaving 7 bases between them. Researchers built TCR beta libraries using quantitative 5'-RACE with molecular barcodes. TCRdb reprocessed the 5' RACE reads with MiXCR, giving one entry per CDR3 protein. This table has 300,000 to 350,000 distinct CDR3 sequences, around 20% appearing once. The TCR originated in a female donor with ankylosing spondylitis or in good health (not recorded which). The sample taken for sequencing was blood, either unsorted or a sorted T cell fraction (not recorded which). The rearrangement uses TRBV5-5 and TRBJ2-7, with D perhaps matching TRBD2 (5 bases). CDR3 protein: CASSLEGASYEQYF. CDR3 bases: TGTGCCAGCAGCTTGGAGGGAGCCTCCTACGAGCAGTACTTC.